Below, 32 T cell receptor beta chains from the same sample are listed, as sequenced in a study of blood T cells in healthy people across ages. The use of a sample-barcoded 5' primer and a J-beta primer mix characterized a second PCR of roughly 6 to 11 cycles. Using its own MiXCR run on the 5' RACE reads, TCRdb lists one record per CDR3 protein. The data contain roughly 800,000 distinct CDR3 sequences, 25% of them seen just once; the ten biggest clones take up just under 9.5%. This sample also belongs to another study, concerning T cells of mothers and their children.

Sequencing was carried out using blood. The receptors shown here come from a boy between 10 and 17 years old in good health.

The chain's CDR3 is CASSPRVGTGELFF. For the CDR3, the DNA is TGTGCCAGCAGTCCCAGGGTTGGGACCGGGGAGCTGTTTTTT. V gene TRBV6-5 combines with J gene TRBJ2-2; tentatively, D is TRBD1 (5 bases). In germline, CDR1 is MNHEY, CDR2 SVGAGI. This CDR3 has 14 amino acids. V lost 5 bases to trimming and J lost 5 bases, with 12 bases between them.

Only a few counts were recorded for this clonotype. This chain uses TRBV27 with TRBJ1-1; no clear D gene. Germline V gene sequence: CDR1 MNHEY, CDR2 SMNVEV (reference sequence). The V end lost 6 bases, the J end lost 8 bases, and 13 bases lay between the germline ends. The CDR3 is 12 residues long. The CDR3 nucleotides are TGTGCCAGCAGCCCAGGAGTCCCGGAAGCTTTCTTT. This sequence encodes CASSPGVPEAFF.

This chain uses TRBV20-1 with TRBJ2-5; TRBD2 agrees at 9 bases. The last part of the DNA fits TRBJ2-1 better; the J call may be wrong. CDR1 DFQATT and CDR2 SNEGSKA come from the germline V gene (reference sequence). There are 15 residues in the CDR3. The CDR3 coding sequence is TGCAGTGCTAGGCAGCCCCCGGAGACTAGCGGAAAGCAGTTCTTC. Its protein product is CSARQPPETSGKQFF.

V is TRBV10-3 and J is TRBJ2-1; D unclear. The CDR3 runs to 13 residues. Germline V gives CDR1 ENHRY, CDR2 SYGVKD. Trimming removed 8 bases at V and 8 bases at J, with 16 bases between. CDR3 DNA sequence: TGTGCCATCGTAGGTCGGCAGATGGATGAGCAGTTCTTC. Encoded protein: CAIVGRQMDEQFF.

This clonotype showed up just a few times. This chain links TRBV6-1 with TRBJ2-7; 7 bases are shared with TRBD2. CDR3 length: 16 amino acids. Germline CDR1 reads MNHNS; CDR2 reads SASEGT. The junction had 8 bases not matched to a gene; V was cut back by 1 base and J by 2 bases. CDR3 sequence (DNA): TGTGCCAGCAGTGAAGGGCCAAGCGGGGAACCCTACGAGCAGTACTTC. Protein product: CASSEGPSGEPYEQYF.

Written as DNA, the CDR3 is TGTGCCAGCTCAGAGTGGGGGGGTGGAAGCAATCAGCCCCAGCATTTT. It is translated as CASSEWGGGSNQPQHF. The J gene is TRBJ1-5, the V gene TRBV18; D might be TRBD1 (5 bases). The CDR3 sequence is 16 residues long. Germline V CDR1 and CDR2: KGHSH, LQKENI. Trimming removed 5 bases from V and 1 base from J, with 15 bases in between. Combining the CDR3 with reference TRBV18 and TRBJ1-5 gives the whole variable domain NAGVMQNPRHLVRRRGQEARLRCSPMKGHSHVYWYRQLPEEGLKFMVYLQKENIIDESGMPKERFSAEFPKEGPSILRIQQVVRGDSAAYFCASSEWGGGSNQPQHFGDGTRLSIL.

The chain combines TRBV11-2 with TRBJ2-7, with D tentatively TRBD1 or TRBD2 (7 bases each). The CDR3 has 15 amino acids. CDR1 SGHAT and CDR2 FQNNGV come from the germline V gene. The ends were cut back, 5 bases at V and 2 bases at J, with 16 bases in the middle. This CDR3 reads CASSAQTGRAYEQYF. The CDR3, as DNA: TGTGCCAGCAGCGCACAGACAGGGAGGGCCTACGAGCAGTACTTC. The entire variable domain, with the rest obtained from reference TRBV11-2 and TRBJ2-7, is as follows: EAGVAQSPRYKIIEKRQSVAFWCNPISGHATLYWYQQILGQGPKLLIQFQNNGVVDDSQLPKDRFSAERLKGVDSTLKIQPAKLEDSAVYLCASSAQTGRAYEQYFGPGTRLTVT.

CDR3 protein: CSARDMLAGLYEQYF. As DNA, the CDR3 is TGCAGTGCTAGAGATATGCTAGCGGGACTCTACGAGCAGTACTTC. The J gene is TRBJ2-5, the V gene TRBV20-1, with TRBD2 matching over 9 bases. The DNA end favors TRBJ2-7, so the J call may be wrong. This CDR3 spans 15 amino acids. The V gene's germline CDR1 is DFQATT and CDR2 SNEGSKA (reference sequence).

On this clonotype: No DNA is shown, since the ends of the CDR3 on it are uncertain; the CDR3 is the one TCRdb lists. This chain uses TRBV29-1 with TRBJ1-1; the tabulated D call, TRBD1, remains unverified against the DNA. The CDR3 is 13 residues long, ends included. Germline CDR1 SQVTM, CDR2 ANQGSEA. The CDR3 spells CSVEEVVGGGSLF.

This clonotype was detected a few times. At one end, the junction sequence differs from germline, possibly due to a read error. The V gene is TRBV7-9, the J gene TRBJ1-4; 7 bases line up with TRBD1. The length of the CDR3 is 16 residues. CDR1 is SEHNR and CDR2 is FQNEAQ in the germline V gene (reference sequence). The CDR3 DNA follows: TGTGCCAGCAGCTTACCCCAGGGGGGCAGTGGTGAAAAACTGTCTTTT. Protein: CASSLPQGGSGEKLSF.

This rearrangement joins TRBV12-3 or TRBV12-4 to TRBJ2-7; D gene unclear. Trimming shortened V by 2 bases and J by 6 bases, and 5 bases separated the two germline ends. CDR3 size: 11 residues. The CDR3 nucleotides read TGTGCCAGCAGTTTAATTGGCGAGCAGTACTTC. It yields the protein CASSLIGEQYF.

V gene TRBV12-3 or TRBV12-4 combines with J gene TRBJ2-3; D is tentatively TRBD1 or TRBD2 (5 bases each). Trimming removed 6 bases at V and 4 bases at J, with 20 bases between. The CDR3 is 16 amino acids. CDR3 nucleotides: TGTGCCAGCAGCGGACGGGACGGAGATAGGGCAGATACGCAGTATTTT. This sequence encodes CASSGRDGDRADTQYF.

This clonotype came up a few times. The chain links TRBV5-1 to TRBJ2-3; D not certain. This CDR3 is 13 amino acids long. V was shortened by 4 bases and J by 3 bases, with 9 bases between the two germline ends. Per germline, CDR1 SGHRS and CDR2 YFSETQ. CDR3 sequence: CASSTYLTDTQYF. The CDR3 nucleotides are TGCGCCAGCAGCACATACCTGACAGATACGCAGTATTTT.

This clonotype was observed a handful of times. The J gene is TRBJ2-3, the V gene TRBV10-3, with TRBD2 identical over 12 bases. From germline, CDR1 is ENHRY and CDR2 SYGVKD. V trimming: 11 bases; J trimming: 3 bases; junction bases outside the gene matches: 3. This CDR3 region has 13 residues. The CDR3 coding sequence is TGTGCCGTACTAGCGGGAGGTACAGATACGCAGTATTTT. This sequence encodes CAVLAGGTDTQYF.

The chain recombines TRBV3-1 with TRBJ2-1; TRBD1 is a possible D gene (5 bases). The J call may be in error: the DNA end matches TRBJ2-7 better. CDR3 length equals 13 residues. Per germline, CDR1 LGHDT and CDR2 YNNKEL (reference sequence). CDR3 in DNA: TGTGCCAGCTCAGACAGCTTCTTTTACGAGCAGTACTTC. It yields the protein CASSDSFFYEQYF.

The genes are TRBV20-1 and TRBJ1-4; TRBD1 is a possible D gene (6 bases). Between the trimmed V and J ends, which lost 6 bases and 7 bases, there was a span of 15 bases. Germline V gene data show CDR1 as DFQATT and CDR2 as SNEGSKA (reference sequence). The CDR3 loop spans 13 amino acids. DNA of the CDR3: TGCAGTGCGGGGGCGCCCACCCTTGAAAAACTGTTTTTT. Protein: CSAGAPTLEKLFF.

With respect to this clonotype: Germline is not matched at one junction end, which may reflect a read error. CDR3 sequence: CASSLSSGRGKETLYF. The CDR3 DNA follows: TGTGCCAGCAGCTTGTCTAGCGGGAGGGGTAAAGAGACCCTGTACTTC. The J gene is TRBJ2-1, the V gene TRBV5-6, with TRBD2 matching 12 bases. Per the germline V gene, CDR1 is SGHDT and CDR2 is YYEEEE. The CDR3 totals 16 residues.

The table lists this clonotype with a few counts. The chain is built from TRBV5-1 and TRBJ2-1; D tentatively fits TRBD1 or TRBD2 (5 bases each). V lost 4 bases and J lost 9, with 11 bases in between. Germline V gives CDR1 SGHRS, CDR2 YFSETQ. This CDR3 spans 12 amino acids. The CDR3 DNA sequence: TGCGCCAGCAGCCTCGGGACGACTGAGCAGTTCTTC. It yields the protein CASSLGTTEQFF.

This chain joins TRBV4-1 and TRBJ2-7; weak D call: TRBD2 (6 bases). Germline V gene sequence: CDR1 MGHRA, CDR2 YSYEKL. The CDR3 loop spans 15 amino acids. V gave up 5 bases and J gave up 1 base, with 15 bases separating them. CDR3 residues: CASSTHAGRSYEQYF. In DNA, the CDR3 is TGCGCCAGCAGCACACATGCGGGGAGATCCTACGAGCAGTACTTC.

This clonotype was counted a few times. J is TRBJ2-5 and V is TRBV11-2, with D unresolved. Per germline, CDR1 SGHAT and CDR2 FQNNGV. V dropped 4 bases and J dropped 5 bases, with 8 bases sitting between them. The CDR3 contains 12 residues. CDR3 coding DNA: TGTGCCAGCAGCTCCGTGTGGGAGACCCAGTACTTC. Amino acid sequence: CASSSVWETQYF.

The chain employs TRBV29-1 and TRBJ1-1, with D maybe TRBD1 (6 bases). Trimming removed 0 bases at V and 0 bases at J, with 11 bases between. The germline CDR1 and CDR2 sequences are SQVTM and ANQGSEA. CDR3 length: 15 residues. CDR3 region: CSVEDWGHLNTEAFF. As DNA, the CDR3 is TGCAGCGTTGAAGATTGGGGACACCTGAACACTGAAGCTTTCTTT.

The chain recombines TRBV27 with TRBJ1-2; 7 nucleotides agree with TRBD1. Germline values: CDR1 MNHEY, CDR2 SMNVEV (reference sequence). The CDR3 length is 17 residues. V was pared by 0 bases and J by 4 bases, with 11 bases of the junction left unmatched. This CDR3 reads CASSLSPETGMPYGYTF. The CDR3 DNA follows: TGTGCCAGCAGTTTATCGCCGGAGACAGGGATGCCCTATGGCTACACCTTC.

This chain joins TRBV7-9 and TRBJ2-7; D might be TRBD1 (6 bases). In germline, CDR1 is SEHNR, CDR2 FQNEAQ (reference sequence). The CDR3 covers 16 residues. V lost 4 bases and J 1 base, leaving 17 bases between the germline ends. The CDR3 sequence: CASSSYGAGESYEQYF. DNA for the CDR3: TGTGCCAGCAGCTCCTATGGGGCAGGGGAATCCTACGAGCAGTACTTC.

This clonotype turned up a few times. The rearrangement uses TRBV6-5 and TRBJ1-2, with D tentatively TRBD1 (6 bases). The CDR3 sequence is 14 residues long. Germline CDR1 is MNHEY and CDR2 is SVGAGI. The V end lost 6 bases, the J end lost 7 bases, and 18 bases lay between the germline ends. The CDR3 spells CASSRKQGVSGYTF. Written as DNA, the CDR3 is TGTGCCAGCAGCCGAAAACAGGGAGTCAGTGGCTACACCTTC.

The rearrangement links TRBV27 to TRBJ2-5; 7 nucleotides agree with TRBD2. Losses at the gene ends were 7 bases for V and 5 bases for J; bases not matched to a gene: 16. The CDR3 loop spans 16 amino acids. Germline V lookup: CDR1 MNHEY, CDR2 SMNVEV (reference sequence). The CDR3 region has the DNA TGTGCCAGCAAGCCTCGGAGACGGGGGGAAGGCGAGACCCAGTACTTC. The encoded protein is CASKPRRRGEGETQYF.

This clonotype was counted once. The gene calls are TRBV20-1 and TRBJ1-1; D ambiguous. Per germline, CDR1 DFQATT and CDR2 SNEGSKA (reference sequence). This CDR3 has 13 amino acids. Deletions cut 3 bases from V and 0 bases from J, with 8 bases between. CDR3 in amino acids: CSARYLMNTEAFF. For the CDR3, the DNA is TGCAGTGCTAGGTACCTGATGAACACTGAAGCTTTCTTT.

This clonotype was found a few times. The genes are TRBV6-5 and TRBJ1-5; maybe TRBD1 (5 bases). Trimming removed 0 bases from V and 3 bases from J, with 12 bases in between. The CDR3 loop spans 16 amino acids. Germline assignment: CDR1 MNHEY and CDR2 SVGAGI. The CDR3 DNA sequence: TGTGCCAGCAGTTACTCAAGGGACTCGGACAATCAGCCCCAGCATTTT. Its translation is CASSYSRDSDNQPQHF.

This clonotype was detected only a few times. The chain combines TRBV5-1 with TRBJ2-4, with TRBD1 as a possible D gene (5 bases). The CDR3 contains 13 residues. Trimming left V 4 bases short and J 8 bases short, with 13 bases between. Germline CDR1 and CDR2: SGHRS and YFSETQ. The DNA for the CDR3 is TGCGCCAGCAGCAGTACAGGTGTGGACATTCAGTACTTC. This sequence encodes CASSSTGVDIQYF.

This sequence joins TRBV29-1 and TRBJ2-2; the D is unclear. V gave up 6 bases and J gave up 0 bases, with 5 bases separating them. Germline values: CDR1 SQVTM, CDR2 ANQGSEA. The CDR3 covers 12 residues. CDR3 sequence reads: CSVIANTGELFF. As DNA, the CDR3 is TGCAGCGTGATCGCGAACACCGGGGAGCTGTTTTTT.

This clonotype was picked up a small number of times. The rearrangement joins TRBV20-1 to TRBJ2-4, with D perhaps matching TRBD2 (5 bases). Germline CDR1 reads DFQATT; CDR2 reads SNEGSKA (reference sequence). The CDR3 totals 14 residues. V was pared by 5 bases and J by 1 base, with 12 bases between. DNA of the CDR3: TGCAGTGCTCCAGGAGGTATTGCCAAAAACATTCAGTACTTC. Translated, it gives CSAPGGIAKNIQYF.

This clonotype turned up a few times. The V call is TRBV20-1, the J call TRBJ2-5; the D gene is possibly TRBD1 (6 bases). The J call may be mistaken, given a closer DNA end match to TRBJ2-7. Germline lookup yields CDR1 DFQATT and CDR2 SNEGSKA (reference sequence). The CDR3 covers 13 residues. The CDR3 coding sequence is TGCAGTGCTAGGGGCAGGGACACCTACGAGCAGTACTTC. This translates into CSARGRDTYEQYF.

V usage is TRBV7-2 and J usage is TRBJ2-5; TRBD2 agrees at 10 bases. Per germline, CDR1 SGHTA and CDR2 FQGNSA. This CDR3 has 16 amino acids. Trimming took 6 bases from V and 1 from J; bases not matched to a gene: 8. The CDR3 sequence: CASRQGLAKGQETQYF. CDR3 DNA sequence: TGTGCCAGCAGGCAGGGACTAGCGAAAGGCCAAGAGACCCAGTACTTC.